The entry below describes one TCR beta chain. Antigen: not known. TCRdb ran MiXCR on the RT-PCR reads and lists one entry per CDR3 protein. The table has a few hundred thousand distinct CDR3 sequences, over 9% seen once. This record comes from a study of response to subunit inactivated influenza vaccine. Study-level results: The authors offered the suggestion that each seasonal influenza vaccination recruits few new T cells.

V was cut by 4 bases and J by 1 base, with 16 bases left in between. The CDR3 consists of 16 residues. Germline CDR1 SGHRS, CDR2 YFSETQ. The starting material was non-naive T cells sorted from PBMCs, obtained 14 to 15 days before vaccination. The sequence was collected from a man in his fifties who received an inactivated influenza vaccine. The J gene is TRBJ2-3, the V gene TRBV5-1; D unclear. The CDR3 is CASSLSPSSGTDTQYF. CDR3 sequence (DNA): TGCGCCAGCAGCCTGTCGCCTTCTTCGGGCACAGATACGCAGTATTTT.